This TCR beta chain came from a study of T cells in Graves' hyperthyroidism and ophthalmopathy. RNA transcripts provided the source from which TCR beta CDR3 regions were amplified. The HTBI primer set served for first-round RT-PCR of the TCR CDR3. TCRdb recomputed calls from the multiplex PCR reads with MiXCR, one row per CDR3 protein. The data contain fewer than 350,000 distinct CDR3 sequences, more than 10% of them seen just once; the ten biggest clones take up 6.5% to 10%. With a duration under 2 months, the hyperthyroidism was newly diagnosed in patients aged 18 to 65. The blood sample predates any ophthalmopathy symptoms, coming from first hyperthyroidism diagnosis. Extraction of PBMCs used roughly 9.6 ml of fresh peripheral blood. This clonotype was counted at least ten times. CDR1 is SGHTA, CDR2 FQGTGA, per germline. The ends lost 5 bases at V and 0 bases at J; junction bases unmatched: 4. This CDR3 comprises 15 residues.

This clonotype was obtained from a woman younger than 45 with Graves' hyperthyroidism that later progressed to Graves' ophthalmopathy. The specimen was blood. This rearrangement joins TRBV7-3 to TRBJ2-5; 9 bases line up with TRBD1. The chain's CDR3 is CASSPGQGNQETQYF. For the CDR3, the DNA is TGTGCCAGCAGCCCGGGACAGGGAAACCAAGAGACCCAGTACTTC.